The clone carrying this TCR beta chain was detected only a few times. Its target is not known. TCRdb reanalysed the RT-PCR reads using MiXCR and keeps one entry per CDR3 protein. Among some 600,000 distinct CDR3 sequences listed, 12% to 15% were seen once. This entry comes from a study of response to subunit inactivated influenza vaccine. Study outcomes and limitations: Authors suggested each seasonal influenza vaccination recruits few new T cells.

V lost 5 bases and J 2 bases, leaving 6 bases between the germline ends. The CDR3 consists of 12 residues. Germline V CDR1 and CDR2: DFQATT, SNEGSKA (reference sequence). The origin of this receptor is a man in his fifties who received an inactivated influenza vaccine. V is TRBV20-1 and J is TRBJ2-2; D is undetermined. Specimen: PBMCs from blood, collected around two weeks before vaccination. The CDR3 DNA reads TGCAGTGCTCCAATTAACACCGGGGAGCTGTTTTTT. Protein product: CSAPINTGELFF.